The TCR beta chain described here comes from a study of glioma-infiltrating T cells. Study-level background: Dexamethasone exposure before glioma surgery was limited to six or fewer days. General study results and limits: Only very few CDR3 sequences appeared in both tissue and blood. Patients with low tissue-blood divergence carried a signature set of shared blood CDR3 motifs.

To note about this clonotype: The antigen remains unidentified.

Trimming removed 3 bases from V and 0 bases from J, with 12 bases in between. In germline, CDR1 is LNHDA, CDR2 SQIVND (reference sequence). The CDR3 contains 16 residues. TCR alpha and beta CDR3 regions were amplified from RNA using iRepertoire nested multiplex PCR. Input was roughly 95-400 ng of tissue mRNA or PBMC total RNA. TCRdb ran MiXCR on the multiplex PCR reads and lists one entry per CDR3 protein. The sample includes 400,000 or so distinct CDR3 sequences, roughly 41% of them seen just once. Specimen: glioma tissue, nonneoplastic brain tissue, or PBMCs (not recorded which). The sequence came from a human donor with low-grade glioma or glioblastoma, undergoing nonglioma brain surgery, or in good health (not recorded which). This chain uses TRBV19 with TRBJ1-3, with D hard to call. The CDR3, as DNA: TGTGCCAGTAGTATGGACCACTACAACTCTGGAAACACCATATATTTT. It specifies CASSMDHYNSGNTIYF. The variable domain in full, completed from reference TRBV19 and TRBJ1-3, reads DGGITQSPKYLFRKEGQNVTLSCEQNLNHDAMYWYRQDPGQGLRLIYYSQIVNDFQKGDIAEGYSVSREKKESFPLTVTSAQKNPTAFYLCASSMDHYNSGNTIYFGEGSWLTVV.